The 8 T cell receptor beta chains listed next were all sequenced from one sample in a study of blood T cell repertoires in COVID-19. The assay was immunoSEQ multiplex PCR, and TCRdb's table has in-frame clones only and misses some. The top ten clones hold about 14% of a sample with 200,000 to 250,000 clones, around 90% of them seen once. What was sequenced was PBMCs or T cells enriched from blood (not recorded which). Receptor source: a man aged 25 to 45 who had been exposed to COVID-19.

CDR3 residues: CASSLTEGTSLYF. CDR3 nucleotides: TGTGCCAGCAGTTTGACCGAGGGCACGTCGTTGTACTTC. This chain uses TRBV12-3 or TRBV12-4 with TRBJ2-5, with D possibly TRBD2 on 5 matching bases. Trimming left V 3 bases short and J 13 bases short, with 18 bases between. There are 13 residues in the CDR3.

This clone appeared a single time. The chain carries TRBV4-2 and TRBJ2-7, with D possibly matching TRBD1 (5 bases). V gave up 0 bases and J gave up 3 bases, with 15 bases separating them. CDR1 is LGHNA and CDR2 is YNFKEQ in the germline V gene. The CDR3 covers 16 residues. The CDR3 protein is CASSQDPVPDNYEQYF. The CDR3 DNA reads TGTGCCAGCAGCCAAGATCCGGTTCCGGACAACTACGAGCAGTACTTC.

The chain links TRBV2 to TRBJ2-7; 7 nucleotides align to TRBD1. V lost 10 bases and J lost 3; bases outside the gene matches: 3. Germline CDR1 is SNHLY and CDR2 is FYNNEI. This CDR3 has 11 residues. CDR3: CATQGSYEQYF. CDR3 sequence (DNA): TGTGCCACACAGGGGAGCTACGAGCAGTACTTC.

The CDR3 DNA reads as TGTGCCAGCAGCTTTGACAGGGGTCAGCCCCAGCATTTT. Protein product: CASSFDRGQPQHF. The V call is TRBV11-2, the J call TRBJ1-5; 8 positions match TRBD1. Germline lookup yields CDR1 SGHAT and CDR2 FQNNGV. The trim removed 3 bases at V and 6 bases at J, leaving 1 base unmatched. This CDR3 has 13 amino acids.

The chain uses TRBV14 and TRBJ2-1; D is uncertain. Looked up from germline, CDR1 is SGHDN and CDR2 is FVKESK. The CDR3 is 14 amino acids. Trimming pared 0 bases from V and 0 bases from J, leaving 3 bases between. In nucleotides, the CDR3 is TGTGCCAGCAGCCAAGACCTCTCCTACAATGAGCAGTTCTTC. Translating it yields CASSQDLSYNEQFF.

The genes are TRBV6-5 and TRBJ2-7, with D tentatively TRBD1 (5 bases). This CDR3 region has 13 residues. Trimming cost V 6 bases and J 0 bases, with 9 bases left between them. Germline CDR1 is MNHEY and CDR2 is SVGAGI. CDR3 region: CASSPTVSYEQYF. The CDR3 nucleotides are TGTGCCAGCAGCCCGACAGTCTCCTACGAGCAGTACTTC.

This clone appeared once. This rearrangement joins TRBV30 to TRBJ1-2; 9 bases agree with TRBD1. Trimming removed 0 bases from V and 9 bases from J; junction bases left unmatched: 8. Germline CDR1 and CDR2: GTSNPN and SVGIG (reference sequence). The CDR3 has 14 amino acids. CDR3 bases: TGTGCCTGGAGTGTCGAGGACAGGGGAACCCGCTACACCTTC. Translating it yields CAWSVEDRGTRYTF.

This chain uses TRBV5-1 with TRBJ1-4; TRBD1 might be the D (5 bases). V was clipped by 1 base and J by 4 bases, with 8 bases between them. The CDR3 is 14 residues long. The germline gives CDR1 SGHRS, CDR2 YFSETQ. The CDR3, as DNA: TGCGCCAGCAGCTTGACAGGAAATAATGAAAAACTGTTTTTT. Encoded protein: CASSLTGNNEKLFF. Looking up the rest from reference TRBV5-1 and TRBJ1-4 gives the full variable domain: KAGVTQTPRYLIKTRGQQVTLSCSPISGHRSVSWYQQTPGQGLQFLFEYFSETQRNKGNFPGRFSGRQFSNSRSEMNVSTLELGDSALYLCASSLTGNNEKLFFGSGTQLSVL.